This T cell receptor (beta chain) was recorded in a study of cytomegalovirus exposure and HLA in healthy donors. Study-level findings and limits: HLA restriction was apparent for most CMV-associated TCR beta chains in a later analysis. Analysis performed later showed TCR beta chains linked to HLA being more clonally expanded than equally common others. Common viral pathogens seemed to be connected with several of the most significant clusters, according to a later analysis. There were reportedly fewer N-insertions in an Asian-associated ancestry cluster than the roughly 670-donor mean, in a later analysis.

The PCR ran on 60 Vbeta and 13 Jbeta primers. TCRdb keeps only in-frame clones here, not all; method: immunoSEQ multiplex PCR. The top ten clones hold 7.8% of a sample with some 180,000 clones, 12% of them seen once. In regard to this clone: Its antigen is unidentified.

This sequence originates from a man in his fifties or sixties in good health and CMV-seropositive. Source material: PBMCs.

CDR3 sequence (DNA): TGTGCCACTGATCTGGGCCGGGGTTCCTACAATGAGCAGTTCTTC. Protein sequence: CATDLGRGSYNEQFF. The J gene is TRBJ2-1, the V gene TRBV5-4; D possibly corresponds to TRBD2 (5 bases). Trimming took off 9 bases at V and 1 base at J, with 17 bases between the two ends. The CDR3 runs to 15 residues. Germline CDR1 is SGHNT and CDR2 is YYREEE (reference sequence).